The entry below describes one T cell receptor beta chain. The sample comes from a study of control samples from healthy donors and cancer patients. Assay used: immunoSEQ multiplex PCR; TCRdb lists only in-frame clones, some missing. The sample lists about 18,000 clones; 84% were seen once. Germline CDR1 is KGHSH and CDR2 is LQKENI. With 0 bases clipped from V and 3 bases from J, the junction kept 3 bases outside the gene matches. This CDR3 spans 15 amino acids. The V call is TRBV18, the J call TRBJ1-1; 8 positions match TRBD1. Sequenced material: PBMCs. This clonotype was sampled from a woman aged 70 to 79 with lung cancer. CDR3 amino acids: CASSPPTGAHTEAFF. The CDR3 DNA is TGTGCCAGCTCACCACCGACAGGGGCCCACACTGAAGCTTTCTTT.